This TCR beta chain stems from a study of CD8 T cells in ankylosing spondylitis. Study conclusions and caveats: There was a TCR beta motif, made of several highly homologous variants, that appeared characteristic of ankylosing spondylitis blood. Enrichment of disease-linked clones was reportedly significant in matched ankylosing spondylitis synovial fluid. Existing reports had already noted some motif variants in reactive arthritis synovial fluid and blood. Relatively scarce in peripheral blood, disease-linked clones were CD8+.

A remark on this clonotype: What it binds is unknown.

Each TCR beta library was made by quantitative 5'-RACE that incorporated molecular barcodes. TCRdb itself ran the 5' RACE reads through MiXCR, one entry per CDR3 protein. The sample shows 670,000 or so distinct CDR3 sequences, around 20% of them seen only once. Germline CDR1 and CDR2: SQVTM and ANQGSEA. CDR3 length equals 16 residues. V lost 0 bases and J lost 5, with 19 bases in between. This chain joins TRBV29-1 and TRBJ1-2; D may be TRBD1 (5 bases). The specimen was blood, either unsorted or a sorted T cell fraction (not recorded which). This receptor was identified in a male donor with ankylosing spondylitis. The DNA for the CDR3 is TGCAGCGTTGAAGACCTTACCCCAGGGTTCGAGTATGGCTACACCTTC. Translating gives CSVEDLTPGFEYGYTF.